The 15 T cell receptor beta chains below all came from one sample that was sequenced in a study of blood T cell repertoires in COVID-19 (dated by TCRdb to the early 2020s). The method behind the library was the immunoSEQ multiplex PCR assay. TCRdb provides this immuneACCESS table in a form limited to in-frame rearrangements. Some clones are lacking; in checked studies, under half of them reflect an unresolved V gene, and why the rest are absent is not known. This sample lists 60,000 to 70,000 clones; roughly nine tenths were detected once. The ten largest make up around 7% of the sample. What was sequenced was peripheral blood. All receptors come from a human donor in a cohort sampled during active COVID-19.

This chain links TRBV6-4 with TRBJ2-3, with 7 bases lining up with TRBD2. This CDR3 is 14 amino acids long. V shed 6 bases and J 1 base; nucleotides not matched to a gene: 4. Per the germline V gene, CDR1 is MRHNA and CDR2 is SNTAGT. For the CDR3, the DNA is TGTGCCAGCAGCCCAGGGAGGGGCACAGATACGCAGTATTTT. Its translation is CASSPGRGTDTQYF.

The chain is built from TRBV6-5 and TRBJ1-3; 7 bases line up with TRBD1. The CDR3 has 13 residues. Per germline, CDR1 MNHEY and CDR2 SVGAGI. The trim removed 8 bases at V and 5 bases at J, leaving 6 bases unmatched. In nucleotides, the CDR3 is TGTGCCAGCTCAACAGGGGCTCGAAACACCATATATTTT. It specifies CASSTGARNTIYF.

The chain couples TRBV19 to TRBJ2-1; no firm D call. Germline V gene data show CDR1 as LNHDA and CDR2 as SQIVND (reference sequence). V dropped 3 bases and J dropped 0 bases, with 9 bases sitting between them. The CDR3 extends over 15 amino acids. The DNA of the CDR3 is TGTGCCAGTAGTATTTATCACAGCTCCTACAATGAGCAGTTCTTC. Translation gives CASSIYHSSYNEQFF.

V and J are TRBV10-3 and TRBJ2-6; TRBD1 aligns across 8 bases. CDR3 length: 15 amino acids. In germline, CDR1 is ENHRY, CDR2 SYGVKD. After removal of 6 bases from V and 2 bases from J, the junction contained 3 bases not matched to a gene. In nucleotides, the CDR3 is TGTGCCATCAGCGCGACAGGGGCTGGGGCCAACGTCCTGACTTTC. This codes for CAISATGAGANVLTF.

This sequence joins TRBV29-1 and TRBJ2-3; no clear D gene. CDR1 and CDR2 from the germline V gene are SQVTM and ANQGSEA. V dropped 4 bases and J dropped 1 base, with 9 bases sitting between them. This CDR3 has 13 amino acids. The CDR3 region is CSVAVLGTDTQYF. The CDR3 DNA is TGCAGCGTTGCGGTCCTCGGCACAGATACGCAGTATTTT.

The V call is TRBV7-2, the J call TRBJ2-7; TRBD2 aligns across 10 bases. Per the germline V gene, CDR1 is SGHTA and CDR2 is FQGNSA. V was clipped by 5 bases and J by 5 bases; unmatched bases: 15. The CDR3 length is 17 residues. The CDR3 DNA sequence: TGTGCCAGCAGCCATAAATCACGAAGCGGGGGGGCCCACGAGCAGTACTTC. Its translation: CASSHKSRSGGAHEQYF.

In its sample, this clone was seen once. This chain links TRBV7-9 with TRBJ1-4; 7 nucleotides align to TRBD1. The germline gives CDR1 SEHNR, CDR2 FQNEAQ (reference sequence). V shed 0 bases, J shed 7 bases, and the junction held 5 bases outside the gene matches. CDR3 length: 15 amino acids. This CDR3 reads CASSLATGSTEKLFF. The CDR3 DNA reads TGTGCCAGCAGCTTAGCGACAGGGTCAACTGAAAAACTGTTTTTT.

The J gene is TRBJ2-3, the V gene TRBV9; no definite D call. The CDR3 extends over 14 amino acids. Germline lookup yields CDR1 SGDLS and CDR2 YYNGEE. V gave up 6 bases and J gave up 0 bases, with 11 bases separating them. CDR3 coding DNA: TGTGCCAGCAACCCTTCGGGTAGCACAGATACGCAGTATTTT. Its protein product is CASNPSGSTDTQYF. The variable domain in full, completed from reference TRBV9 and TRBJ2-3, reads DSGVTQTPKHLITATGQRVTLRCSPRSGDLSVYWYQQSLDQGLQFLIQYYNGEERAKGNILERFSAQQFPDLHSELNLSSLELGDSALYFCASNPSGSTDTQYFGPGTRLTVL.

The chain is built from TRBV9 and TRBJ2-5; D call uncertain. Trimming took 0 bases from V and 1 from J, leaving 7 bases between them. The CDR3 loop spans 14 amino acids. Germline V gene lookup returns CDR1 SGDLS and CDR2 YYNGEE. CDR3 region: CASSVGRVQETQYF. The CDR3 bases are TGTGCCAGCAGCGTAGGTCGGGTCCAAGAGACCCAGTACTTC.

The chain uses TRBV9 and TRBJ2-3; perhaps TRBD2 as D (5 bases). Germline assignment: CDR1 SGDLS and CDR2 YYNGEE. V was shortened by 2 bases and J by 4 bases, with 5 bases between the two germline ends. The CDR3 has 12 amino acids. The CDR3 nucleotides are TGTGCCAGCAGCGTCGGGGCAGATACGCAGTATTTT. It encodes CASSVGADTQYF.

This chain uses TRBV7-2 with TRBJ1-1; 11 nucleotides match TRBD1. Germline loops: CDR1 SGHTA, CDR2 FQGNSA. V shed 5 bases, J shed 0 bases, and the junction held 11 bases outside the gene matches. The CDR3 has 18 residues. The DNA of the CDR3 is TGTGCCAGCAGCCGCAGGACAGGGGGCGCCTCACTGAACACTGAAGCTTTCTTT. Its protein product is CASSRRTGGASLNTEAFF.

This chain uses TRBV6-6 with TRBJ1-2; D unresolved. This CDR3 comprises 14 residues. Germline V CDR1 and CDR2: MNHNY, SVGAGI (reference sequence). V was pared by 6 bases and J by 1 base, with 12 bases between. The CDR3 loop is CASRLGNYNYGYTF. CDR3 nucleotides: TGTGCCAGCAGGCTCGGGAATTATAACTATGGCTACACCTTC.

The chain is built from TRBV6-6 and TRBJ1-3; D perhaps matches TRBD1 (6 bases). V was cut by 6 bases and J by 2 bases, with 14 bases left in between. The CDR3 is 15 amino acids. Germline CDR1 MNHNY, CDR2 SVGAGI (reference sequence). The CDR3 here is CASRPDRQPGNTIYF. The CDR3 coding sequence is TGTGCCAGCAGGCCTGACAGGCAACCTGGAAACACCATATATTTT.

The rearrangement links TRBV19 to TRBJ2-1, with 9 positions matching TRBD2. V was pared by 5 bases and J by 5 bases, with 7 bases of the junction left unmatched. This CDR3 has 15 amino acids. Germline V gene data show CDR1 as LNHDA and CDR2 as SQIVND (reference sequence). CDR3 sequence reads: CASSVTTSGNNEQFF. In DNA form, the CDR3 reads TGTGCCAGTAGTGTTACGACTAGCGGAAACAATGAGCAGTTCTTC.

V gene TRBV15 combines with J gene TRBJ2-3; D possibly corresponds to TRBD2 (5 bases). V lost 1 base and J 1 base, leaving 12 bases between the germline ends. The CDR3 length is 16 residues. Germline values: CDR1 LNHNV, CDR2 YYDKDF (reference sequence). The CDR3 is CATSRGGLIRTDTQYF. Written as DNA, the CDR3 is TGTGCCACCAGCAGAGGAGGGCTGATACGCACAGATACGCAGTATTTT.